These T cell receptor beta chains were read from a single sample in a study of T-cell reconstitution after alpha-beta-depleted transplantation in children. TCRdb reanalysed the PCR reads using MiXCR and keeps one entry per CDR3 protein. The table lists more than 25,000 distinct CDR3 sequences, roughly 5.7% of them singletons. Sequencing was performed on PBMCs, mostly from graft donor cells, taken 180 days after TCRalphabeta/CD19-depleted stem cell transplant. Every receptor here comes from a male patient aged 10 to 17 who had a stem cell transplant for acute myeloid leukemia, so the T cells may come from the graft donor. Both conserved end residues are part of each CDR3. The D gene is left open where the match is weak. A row's size may be missing; if present it is once, few, many or a size class.

TRBV5-2	.	TRBJ1-1	.	CAMGLGGDTEAFF	TGTGCCATGGGCCTTGGAGGGGACACTGAAGCTTTCTTT
TRBV20-1	TRBD2	TRBJ2-5	many	CSARGGLGTSGLQETQYF	TGCAGTGCTAGGGGGGGCCTCGGGACTAGCGGCCTTCAAGAGACCCAGTACTTC
TRBV18	.	TRBJ2-5	many	CASSPVGPETQYF	TGTGCCAGCTCACCAGTAGGGCCAGAGACCCAGTACTTC
TRBV30	TRBD2	TRBJ2-5	many	CAWTTSGKETQYF	TGTGCCTGGACGACTAGCGGGAAAGAGACCCAGTACTTC
TRBV19	.	TRBJ2-1	many	CASSISFDEQFF	TGTGCCAGTAGTATTAGTTTTGATGAGCAGTTCTTC
TRBV28	.	TRBJ2-1	many	CASTTQGRNEQFF	TGTGCCAGCACCACTCAGGGGAGGAATGAGCAGTTCTTC
TRBV12-3/TRBV12-4	TRBD1	TRBJ1-5	few	CASRPGTGESQPQHF	TGTGCCAGCAGGCCTGGGACAGGGGAGAGTCAGCCCCAGCATTTT
TRBV28	.	TRBJ1-2	many	CASSLASAGGYTF	TGTGCCAGCAGTTTGGCCAGCGCCGGTGGCTACACCTTC
TRBV27	.	TRBJ2-7	many	CASSSQGPSSYEQYF	TGTGCCAGCAGTTCACAGGGACCGAGCTCCTACGAGCAGTACTTC
TRBV12-3/TRBV12-4	.	TRBJ1-3	many	CASRRLDTGNTIYF	TGTGCCAGCAGACGGCTTGACACTGGAAACACCATATATTTT
TRBV5-1	TRBD1	TRBJ1-1	many	CASSSTTGVPTEAFF	TGCGCCAGCAGCTCAACTACAGGGGTACCCACTGAAGCTTTCTTT
TRBV9	.	TRBJ2-1	many	CASSAGLTGNEQFF	TGTGCCAGCAGCGCCGGACTGACGGGCAATGAGCAGTTCTTC
TRBV20-1	TRBD2	TRBJ2-7	many	CSAPHSGSRTYEQYF	TGCAGTGCTCCTCACAGCGGGAGTAGAACGTACGAGCAGTACTTC
TRBV30	.	TRBJ1-1	many	CAWKGGDTEAFF	TGTGCCTGGAAGGGGGGTGACACTGAAGCTTTCTTT
TRBV5-1	.	TRBJ2-6	many	CASSLGGAGANVLTF	TGCGCCAGCAGCTTGGGAGGGGCTGGGGCCAACGTCCTGACTTTC
TRBV19	.	TRBJ2-1	many	CASSTDGSLFNPYNEQFF	TGTGCCAGTAGTACTGACGGGAGTCTCTTCAATCCCTACAATGAGCAGTTCTTC
TRBV5-1	.	TRBJ2-7	many	CASSWGPDSPYEQYF	TGCGCCAGCAGCTGGGGGCCGGACAGCCCCTACGAGCAGTACTTC
TRBV6-5	TRBD1	TRBJ1-2	many	CASSTRGQEIYGYTF	TGTGCCAGCAGTACCCGGGGACAGGAGATCTATGGCTACACCTTC
TRBV6-2/TRBV6-3	.	TRBJ2-1	many	CASRPAPRDNEQFF	TGTGCCAGCAGACCCGCCCCAAGGGACAATGAGCAGTTCTTC
TRBV5-1	.	TRBJ2-7	many	CASSLNGGPYEQYF	TGCGCCAGCAGCTTAAATGGGGGCCCCTACGAGCAGTACTTC
TRBV19	.	TRBJ2-7	many	CASSGSYEQYF	TGTGCCAGTAGCGGGAGTTACGAGCAGTACTTC
TRBV4-1	.	TRBJ2-2	many	CASMGLNTGELFF	TGCGCCAGCATGGGCCTGAACACCGGGGAGCTGTTTTTT
TRBV14	TRBD1	TRBJ2-7	.	CASSQTTGEQYF	TGTGCCAGCAGCCAGACGACAGGGGAGCAGTACTTC
TRBV20-1	.	TRBJ2-2	many	CSARRGTNTGELFF	TGCAGTGCCCGGAGGGGTACGAACACCGGGGAGCTGTTTTTT
TRBV4-2	.	TRBJ2-3	many	CASSQAAGFTDTQYF	TGTGCCAGCAGCCAGGCGGCGGGCTTCACAGATACGCAGTATTTT
TRBV5-1	TRBD2	TRBJ2-2	many	CASSLPSGGNTGELFF	TGCGCCAGCAGCTTGCCTAGCGGGGGGAACACCGGGGAGCTGTTTTTT
TRBV7-2	.	TRBJ2-4	many	CASSGGKVAKNIQYF	TGTGCCAGCAGCGGCGGCAAGGTAGCCAAAAACATTCAGTACTTC
TRBV5-6	TRBD1	TRBJ2-7	.	CASSAGTEKAYEQYF	TGTGCCAGCAGCGCCGGGACAGAGAAGGCCTACGAGCAGTACTTC
TRBV28	TRBD1	TRBJ1-2	many	CASGRGVVYGYTF	TGTGCCAGCGGCAGGGGGGTGGTCTATGGCTACACCTTC
TRBV7-6	.	TRBJ2-7	many	CASSSTGPVYEQYF	TGTGCCAGCAGCTCGACTGGACCGGTCTACGAGCAGTACTTC
TRBV28	TRBD1	TRBJ1-1	many	CASNPWTGGANTEAFF	TGTGCCAGCAACCCTTGGACAGGGGGCGCGAACACTGAAGCTTTCTTT
TRBV7-9	.	TRBJ2-3	many	CASSRAGADTQYF	TGTGCCAGCAGCCGGGCCGGAGCAGATACGCAGTATTTT
TRBV30	.	TRBJ1-1	many	CAWRQNTEAFF	TGTGCCTGGAGACAGAACACTGAAGCTTTCTTT
TRBV20-1	.	TRBJ1-4	many	CSASPRPEEKLFF	TGCAGTGCTAGCCCCAGACCCGAAGAAAAACTGTTTTTT
TRBV19	.	TRBJ2-1	many	CASSVLASYNEQFF	TGTGCCAGTAGTGTTCTAGCGTCCTACAATGAGCAGTTCTTC
TRBV6-5	.	TRBJ1-1	many	CASSYLLTLTGAGHEAFF	TGTGCCAGCAGTTACCTACTAACCCTTACCGGGGCAGGGCATGAAGCTTTCTTT
TRBV6-5	.	TRBJ2-2	many	CASSRPTIRKRSGELFF	TGTGCCAGCAGTCGACCCACGATACGTAAACGATCCGGGGAGCTGTTTTTT
TRBV20-1	.	TRBJ1-6	many	CSALLRTGMSSYNSPLHF	TGCAGTGCCCTATTACGGACCGGTATGAGCTCCTATAATTCACCCCTCCACTTT
TRBV7-3	.	TRBJ2-1	many	CASSSFGSYNEQFF	TGTGCCAGCAGCTCCTTCGGGAGTTACAATGAGCAGTTCTTC
TRBV6-2/TRBV6-3	TRBD2	TRBJ2-1	medium-sized	CASSPRTSGRNEQFF	TGTGCCAGCAGCCCGAGGACTAGCGGGAGGAATGAGCAGTTCTTC
TRBV30	.	TRBJ1-1	many	CAWSPRTPPNTEAFF	TGTGCCTGGAGTCCTAGGACACCACCAAACACTGAAGCTTTCTTT
TRBV12-3/TRBV12-4	.	TRBJ2-5	medium-sized	CASSNGGETQYF	TGTGCCAGCAGTAATGGGGGAGAGACCCAGTACTTC
TRBV25-1	.	TRBJ2-2	many	CASNGRNTGELFF	TGTGCCAGCAATGGTAGGAACACCGGGGAGCTGTTTTTT
TRBV6-2/TRBV6-3	.	TRBJ2-1	many	CASITPGARGSNEQFF	TGTGCCAGCATTACCCCGGGGGCTAGGGGGTCAAATGAGCAGTTCTTC
TRBV6-5	TRBD2	TRBJ2-4	many	CASSYKRGGVSKNIQYF	TGTGCCAGCAGTTACAAACGGGGAGGGGTATCCAAAAACATTCAGTACTTC
TRBV30	TRBD2	TRBJ2-2	many	CAWSVRTSGDTGELFF	TGTGCCTGGAGTGTTAGGACTAGCGGAGACACCGGGGAGCTGTTTTTT
TRBV29-1	.	TRBJ1-1	many	CSVVGGLNTEAFF	TGCAGCGTTGTGGGGGGATTGAACACTGAAGCTTTCTTT
TRBV28	.	TRBJ2-7	.	CASRVEEPYEQYF	TGTGCCAGCCGGGTCGAGGAGCCCTACGAGCAGTACTTC
TRBV7-9	.	TRBJ2-7	many	CASSLQDYEQYF	TGTGCCAGCAGCTTACAAGACTACGAGCAGTACTTC
TRBV19	TRBD1	TRBJ1-1	many	CASSIDRGTGGAAEAFF	TGTGCCAGTAGTATAGATCGAGGGACAGGGGGCGCGGCTGAAGCTTTCTTT
TRBV19	.	TRBJ2-2	many	CASSTLTGGTNTGELFF	TGTGCCAGTAGTACCCTGACTGGGGGGACAAACACCGGGGAGCTGTTTTTT
TRBV20-1	.	TRBJ2-5	medium-sized	CSAARSWAQETQYF	TGCAGTGCTGCTCGGTCGTGGGCCCAAGAGACCCAGTACTTC
TRBV7-8	TRBD2	TRBJ2-3	many	CASSLRPVAGGPERRYTQYF	TGTGCCAGCAGCTTAAGACCGGTGGCGGGGGGTCCGGAGAGGAGGTATACGCAGTATTTT
TRBV29-1	TRBD2	TRBJ2-5	medium-sized	CSVEGRASGYQETQYF	TGCAGCGTTGAAGGGAGGGCTAGCGGCTACCAAGAGACCCAGTACTTC
TRBV7-9	TRBD2	TRBJ2-1	many	CASSWGVAGGPYNEQFF	TGTGCCAGCAGCTGGGGGGTAGCGGGAGGCCCCTACAATGAGCAGTTCTTC
TRBV5-1	TRBD1	TRBJ2-7	many	CASSPGQGGYEQYF	TGCGCCAGCAGCCCGGGACAGGGGGGCTACGAGCAGTACTTC
TRBV7-7	TRBD2	TRBJ2-1	.	CASSLQTSGLSSYNEQFF	TGTGCTAGCAGCTTACAAACTAGCGGCCTTTCCTCCTACAATGAGCAGTTCTTC
TRBV7-6	TRBD1	TRBJ2-2	many	CASSLDRGNTGELFF	TGTGCCAGCAGCTTGGACAGGGGGAACACCGGGGAGCTGTTTTTT
TRBV5-1	.	TRBJ2-5	many	CASTHREGETQYF	TGCGCCAGCACACATCGGGAAGGCGAGACCCAGTACTTC